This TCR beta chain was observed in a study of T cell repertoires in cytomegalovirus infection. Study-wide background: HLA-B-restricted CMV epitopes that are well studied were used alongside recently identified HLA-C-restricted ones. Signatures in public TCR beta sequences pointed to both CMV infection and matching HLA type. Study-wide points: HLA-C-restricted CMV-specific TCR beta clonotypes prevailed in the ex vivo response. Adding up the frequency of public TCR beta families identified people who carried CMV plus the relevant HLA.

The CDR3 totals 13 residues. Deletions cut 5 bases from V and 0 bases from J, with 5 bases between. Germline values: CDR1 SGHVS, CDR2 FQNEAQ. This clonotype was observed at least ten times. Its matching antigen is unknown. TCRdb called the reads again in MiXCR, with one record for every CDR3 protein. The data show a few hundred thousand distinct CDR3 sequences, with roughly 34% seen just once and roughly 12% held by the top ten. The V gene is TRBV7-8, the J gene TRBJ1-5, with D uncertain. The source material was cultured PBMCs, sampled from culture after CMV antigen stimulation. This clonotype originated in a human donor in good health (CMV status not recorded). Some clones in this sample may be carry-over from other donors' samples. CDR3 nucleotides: TGTGCCAGCAGCGTTTATAGCAATCAGCCCCAGCATTTT. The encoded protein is CASSVYSNQPQHF.